This T cell receptor beta chain was identified during a study of cytomegalovirus exposure and HLA in healthy donors. Study conclusions and caveats: Accurate prediction of HLA-A and HLA-B alleles (for most subjects) was reportedly achieved from TCR beta sequences.

The length of the CDR3 is 15 residues. Trimming took 3 bases from V and 4 from J, leaving 14 bases between them. Germline-derived CDR1 and CDR2 are MDHEN and SYDVKM. PCR amplification relied on 60 Vbeta primers (plus 13 Jbeta primers). The method was immunoSEQ multiplex PCR; TCRdb's version includes in-frame clones alone and lacks a portion of them. The sample's table shows approximately 190,000 clones. Details on this clone: Its antigen is not known.

The sample comprised PBMCs. This receptor was identified in a boy aged 5-17 years in good health and CMV-seronegative. The V and J genes are TRBV28 and TRBJ2-3; tentative D call: TRBD1 (5 bases). Here the CDR3 DNA reads TGTGCCAGCAGTTTTCGTGGCAGGGTAGCAGATACGCAGTATTTT. Amino acid sequence: CASSFRGRVADTQYF.